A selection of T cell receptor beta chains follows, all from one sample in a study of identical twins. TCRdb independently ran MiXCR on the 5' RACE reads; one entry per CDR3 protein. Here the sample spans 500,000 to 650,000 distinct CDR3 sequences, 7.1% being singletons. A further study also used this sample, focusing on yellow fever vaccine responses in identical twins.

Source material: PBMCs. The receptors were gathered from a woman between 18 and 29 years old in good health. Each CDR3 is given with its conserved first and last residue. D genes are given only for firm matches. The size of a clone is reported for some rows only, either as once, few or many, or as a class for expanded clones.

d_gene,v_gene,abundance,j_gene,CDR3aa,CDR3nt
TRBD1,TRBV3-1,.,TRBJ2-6,CATGTGPSSGANVLTF,TGTGCCACCGGGACAGGGCCGAGCTCTGGGGCCAACGTCCTGACTTTC
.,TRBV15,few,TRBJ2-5,CATSRGRQGKETQYF,TGTGCCACCAGCAGAGGAAGGCAGGGGAAAGAGACCCAGTACTTC
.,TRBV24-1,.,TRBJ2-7,CATSVGGVGDEQYF,TGTGCCACCAGTGTCGGTGGGGTTGGCGACGAGCAGTACTTC
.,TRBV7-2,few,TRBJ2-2,CASSLVVYTGELFF,TGTGCCAGCAGCTTGGTGGTCTACACCGGGGAGCTGTTTTTT
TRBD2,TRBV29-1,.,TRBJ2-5,CSGLGGVQETQYF,TGCAGCGGGCTCGGGGGGGTTCAAGAGACCCAGTACTTC
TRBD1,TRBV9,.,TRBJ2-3,CASSKYHPQGVSRDTQYF,TGTGCCAGCAGCAAATACCACCCACAGGGGGTGTCGAGAGATACGCAGTATTTT
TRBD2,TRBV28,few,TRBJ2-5,CASSFGASGGPRETQYF,TGTGCCAGCAGTTTTGGGGCTAGCGGGGGGCCTCGGGAGACCCAGTACTTC
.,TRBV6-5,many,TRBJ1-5,CASSYSTPTGQPQHF,TGTGCCAGCAGTTACTCGACCCCGACAGGTCAGCCCCAGCATTTT
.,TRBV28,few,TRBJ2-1,CASIDRGVLYNEQFF,TGTGCCAGCATCGATAGGGGGGTTCTTTACAATGAGCAGTTCTTC
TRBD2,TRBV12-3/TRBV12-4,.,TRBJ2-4,CASSLYSATSGNIQYF,TGTGCCAGCAGTTTATATTCCGCGACTAGCGGAAACATTCAGTACTTC
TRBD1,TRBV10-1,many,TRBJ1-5,CASSGQGLQPQHF,TGCGCCAGCAGTGGACAGGGACTCCAGCCCCAGCATTTT
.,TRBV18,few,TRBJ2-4,CASSPAAGKNIQYF,TGTGCCAGCTCACCGGCGGCAGGGAAAAACATTCAGTACTTC